These T cell receptor beta chains were read from a single sample in a study of cytomegalovirus exposure and HLA in healthy donors. Using immunoSEQ multiplex PCR, the repertoire was profiled, and TCRdb retains in-frame clones only, with some absent. The sample carries 150,000 to 200,000 clones, roughly 72% recorded once. What was sequenced was PBMCs. The receptors originated from a young woman in good health and CMV-seropositive. CDR3s include the opening cysteine and the closing phenylalanine or tryptophan.

length,V,J,CDR3
20,TRBV7-6,TRBJ2-1,CASSRRGGQSREVSYNEQFF
16,TRBV9,TRBJ2-6,CASSVGVRSGANVLTF
13,TRBV30,TRBJ1-1,CAWSPGTDTEAFF
15,TRBV4-1,TRBJ2-1,CASSQATSLDNEQFF
17,TRBV11-3,TRBJ2-1,CASSFPGQGGSYNEQFF
16,TRBV5-1,TRBJ1-6,CASRGTSGAISSPLHF
18,TRBV7-6,TRBJ1-1,CASSPNPLRTGPNTEAFF
14,TRBV2,TRBJ2-3,CAGETGTGTDTQYF
12,TRBV7-2,TRBJ2-7,CASSSSSYEQYF
17,TRBV7-9,TRBJ2-3,CASSPRWGLVSTDTQYF
16,TRBV5-4,TRBJ1-1,CASRHGGELQNTEAFF
13,TRBV30,TRBJ1-6,CAARQGNNSPLHF
14,TRBV6-5,TRBJ1-1,CASSSGQMNTEAFF
13,TRBV5-4,TRBJ1-1,CASSLDRNTEAFF
16,TRBV7-2,TRBJ1-6,CASSSTGNSYNSPLHF
13,TRBV29-1,TRBJ2-7,CSVSNIPGYEQYF
11,TRBV30,TRBJ1-2,CAWTGTGEIFF
14,TRBV7-2,TRBJ2-1,CASSPRLAGGEQFF
14,TRBV5-4,TRBJ2-1,CASSLAGENNEQFF
15,TRBV27,TRBJ1-1,CASSSRTGSNTEAFF
18,TRBV9,TRBJ2-6,CASSAQGQGPSGANVLTF
15,TRBV2,TRBJ1-1,CASTAGGQGWTEAFF
13,TRBV30,TRBJ1-2,CAWRATFNYGYTF
15,TRBV5-4,TRBJ1-4,CASSPGRQNNEKLFF
14,TRBV30,TRBJ2-5,CAWSPEENRETQYF
14,TRBV19,TRBJ1-4,CASSTGVKGEKLFF
12,TRBV10-1,TRBJ1-1,CASSVVNTEAFF
13,TRBV7-2,TRBJ2-5,CASSSTGIQTQYF
16,TRBV11-3,TRBJ1-2,CASSLGRDRGGYGYTF
16,TRBV27,TRBJ2-5,CASSFTGGSYQETQYF
15,TRBV5-1,TRBJ1-1,CASSLIPGGGTEAFF
16,TRBV5-1,TRBJ2-6,CASSLASSSGANVLTF
16,TRBV18,TRBJ2-7,CASSPTSGGASYEQYF
15,TRBV19,TRBJ2-1,CASSLGTGGRNEQFF
14,TRBV6-6,TRBJ1-2,CASSQGTGGHGYTF
15,TRBV7-6,TRBJ2-7,CASSSRQGATYEQYF
16,TRBV28,TRBJ2-7,CASTKYGQVISYEQYF
15,TRBV19,TRBJ1-2,CASSMGPGGDYGYTF
15,TRBV27,TRBJ1-5,CASRGAGPLGQPQHF
15,TRBV5-4,TRBJ2-3,CASSPPSGRGDTQYF
17,TRBV5-1,TRBJ2-1,CASSFRWSGGAEDEQFF
13,TRBV30,TRBJ1-2,CAWTGGSDYGYTF
13,TRBV7-2,TRBJ2-7,CASSLASENEQYF
16,TRBV18,TRBJ2-1,CASSPTLAGGDDEQFF
13,TRBV4-3,TRBJ1-1,CASSRDRESEAFF
12,TRBV5-6,TRBJ1-3,CASSFTGNTIYF
14,TRBV30,TRBJ2-3,CAWSVQGAGDTQYF
13,TRBV29-1,TRBJ2-3,CSTDLGATDTQYF
17,TRBV6-1,TRBJ1-4,CASSGGQGLRTNEKLFF
13,TRBV7-9,TRBJ1-1,CASSETGVTEAFF
14,TRBV15,TRBJ1-2,CATSRDRGLYGYTF
14,TRBV7-2,TRBJ1-2,CASSTQGQGNGYTF
14,TRBV7-2,TRBJ2-5,CASSFSGFAETQYF